This paragraph covers one TCR beta chain sequence. The germline V and J ends were trimmed by 6 bases and 3 bases, with 12 bases remaining between them. Germline CDR1 is ENHRY and CDR2 is SYGVKD. The CDR3 extends over 13 amino acids. The assay was immunoSEQ multiplex PCR, and TCRdb's table has in-frame clones only and misses some. The sample has more than 200,000 clones; 90% are singletons. This sample is part of a study of blood T cell repertoires in COVID-19. J is TRBJ2-7 and V is TRBV10-3; D unresolved. This TCR was recovered from a man aged 30-40 years with COVID-19, enrolled during active disease. The source material was peripheral blood. The CDR3 nucleotides read TGTGCCATCAGAGCAGGCTTGAACTACGAGCAGTACTTC. Translating gives CAIRAGLNYEQYF.